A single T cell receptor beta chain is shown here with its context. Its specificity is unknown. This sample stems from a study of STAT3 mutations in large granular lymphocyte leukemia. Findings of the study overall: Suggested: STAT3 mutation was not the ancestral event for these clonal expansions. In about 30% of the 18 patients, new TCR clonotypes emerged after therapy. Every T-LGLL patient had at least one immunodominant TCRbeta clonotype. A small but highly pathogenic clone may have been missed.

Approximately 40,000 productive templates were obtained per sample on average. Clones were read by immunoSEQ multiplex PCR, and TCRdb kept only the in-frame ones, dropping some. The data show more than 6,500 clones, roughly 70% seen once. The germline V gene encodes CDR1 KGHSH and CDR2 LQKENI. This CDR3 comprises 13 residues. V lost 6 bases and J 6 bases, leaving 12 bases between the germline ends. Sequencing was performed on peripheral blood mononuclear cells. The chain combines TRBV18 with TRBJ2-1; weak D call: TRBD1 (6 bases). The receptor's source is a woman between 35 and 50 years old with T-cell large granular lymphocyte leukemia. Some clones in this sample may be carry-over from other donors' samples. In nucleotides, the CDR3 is TGTGCCAGCTCTTTGGACAGTACCAATGAGCAGTTCTTC. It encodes CASSLDSTNEQFF.